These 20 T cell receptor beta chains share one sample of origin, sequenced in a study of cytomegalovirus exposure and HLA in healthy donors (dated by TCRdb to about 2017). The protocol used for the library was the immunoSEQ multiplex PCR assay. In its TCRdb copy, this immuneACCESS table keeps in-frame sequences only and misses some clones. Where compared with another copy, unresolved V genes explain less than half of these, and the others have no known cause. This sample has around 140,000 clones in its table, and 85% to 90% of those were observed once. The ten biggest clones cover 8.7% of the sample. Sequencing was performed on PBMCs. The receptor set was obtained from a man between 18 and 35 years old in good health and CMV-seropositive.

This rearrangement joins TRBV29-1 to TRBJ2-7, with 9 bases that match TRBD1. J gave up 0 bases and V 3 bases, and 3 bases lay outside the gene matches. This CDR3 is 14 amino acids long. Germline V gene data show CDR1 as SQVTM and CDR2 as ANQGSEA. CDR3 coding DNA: TGCAGCGTTGAGGGGACAGGGCCCTCCTACGAGCAGTACTTC. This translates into CSVEGTGPSYEQYF.

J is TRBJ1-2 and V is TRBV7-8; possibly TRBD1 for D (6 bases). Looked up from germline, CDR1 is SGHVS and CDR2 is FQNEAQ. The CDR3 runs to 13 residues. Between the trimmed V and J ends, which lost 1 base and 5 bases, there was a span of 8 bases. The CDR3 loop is CASSLEGGYGYTF. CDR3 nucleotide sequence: TGTGCCAGCAGCTTAGAGGGGGGGTATGGCTACACCTTC.

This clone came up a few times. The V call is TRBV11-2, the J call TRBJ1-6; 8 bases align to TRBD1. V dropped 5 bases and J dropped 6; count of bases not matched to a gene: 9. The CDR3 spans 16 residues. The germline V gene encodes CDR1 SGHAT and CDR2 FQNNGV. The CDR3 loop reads CASSQTGDSRNSPLHF. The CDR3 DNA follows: TGTGCCAGCAGCCAGACAGGGGATAGCCGTAATTCACCCCTCCACTTT.

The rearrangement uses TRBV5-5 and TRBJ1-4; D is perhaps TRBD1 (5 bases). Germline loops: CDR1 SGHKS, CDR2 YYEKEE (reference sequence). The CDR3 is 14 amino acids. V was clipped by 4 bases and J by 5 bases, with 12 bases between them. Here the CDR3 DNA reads TGTGCCAGCAGCCCGCATCGGGGGAATGAAAAACTGTTTTTT. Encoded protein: CASSPHRGNEKLFF.

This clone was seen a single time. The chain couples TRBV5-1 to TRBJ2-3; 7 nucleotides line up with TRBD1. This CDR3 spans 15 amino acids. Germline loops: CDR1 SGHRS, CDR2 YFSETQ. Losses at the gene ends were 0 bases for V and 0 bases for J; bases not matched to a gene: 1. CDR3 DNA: TGCGCCAGCAGCTTGGAGGGACAGAGCACAGATACGCAGTATTTT. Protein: CASSLEGQSTDTQYF.

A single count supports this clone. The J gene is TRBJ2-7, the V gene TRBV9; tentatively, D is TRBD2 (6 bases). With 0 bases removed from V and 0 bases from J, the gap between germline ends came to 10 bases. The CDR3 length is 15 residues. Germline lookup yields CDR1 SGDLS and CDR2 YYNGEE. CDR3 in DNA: TGTGCCAGCAGCGTAGGGGGGGTCGGCTCCTACGAGCAGTACTTC. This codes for CASSVGGVGSYEQYF.

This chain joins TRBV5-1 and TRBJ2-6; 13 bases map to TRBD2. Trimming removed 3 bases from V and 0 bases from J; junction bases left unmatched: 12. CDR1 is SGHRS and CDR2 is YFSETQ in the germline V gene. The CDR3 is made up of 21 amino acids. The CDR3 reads CASSSPPGLAGRGSGANVLTF. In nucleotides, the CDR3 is TGCGCCAGCAGCTCCCCCCCGGGACTAGCGGGGAGGGGCTCTGGGGCCAACGTCCTGACTTTC.

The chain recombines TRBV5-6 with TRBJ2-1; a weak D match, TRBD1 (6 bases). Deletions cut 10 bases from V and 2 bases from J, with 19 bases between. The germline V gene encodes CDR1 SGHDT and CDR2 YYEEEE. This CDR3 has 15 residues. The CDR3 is CAVYSRDRPYNEQFF. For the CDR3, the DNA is TGTGCCGTCTACTCCCGAGACAGGCCCTACAATGAGCAGTTCTTC.

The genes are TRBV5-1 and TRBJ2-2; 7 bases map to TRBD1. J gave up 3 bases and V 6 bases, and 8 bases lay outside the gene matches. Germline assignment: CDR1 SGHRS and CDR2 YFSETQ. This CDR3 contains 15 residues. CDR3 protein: CASTLSQGYTGELFF. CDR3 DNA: TGCGCCAGCACTTTGTCACAGGGGTACACCGGGGAGCTGTTTTTT.

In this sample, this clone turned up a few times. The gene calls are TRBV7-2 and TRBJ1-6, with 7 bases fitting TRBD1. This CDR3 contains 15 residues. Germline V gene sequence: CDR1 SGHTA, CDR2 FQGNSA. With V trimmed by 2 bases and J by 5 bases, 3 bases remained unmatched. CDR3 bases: TGTGCCAGCAGCTTACGGCAGGGGGATAATTCACCCCTCCACTTT. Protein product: CASSLRQGDNSPLHF.

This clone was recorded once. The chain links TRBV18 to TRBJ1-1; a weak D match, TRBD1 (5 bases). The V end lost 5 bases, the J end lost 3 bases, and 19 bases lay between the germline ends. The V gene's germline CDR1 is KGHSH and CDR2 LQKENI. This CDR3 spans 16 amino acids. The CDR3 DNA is TGTGCCAGCTCATCATACAGGAGCGGGGGAGACACTGAAGCTTTCTTT. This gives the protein CASSSYRSGGDTEAFF.

CDR3: CASSAPEGGTYGYTF. As DNA, the CDR3 is TGTGCCAGTAGTGCCCCCGAGGGAGGGACCTATGGCTACACCTTC. The chain employs TRBV19 and TRBJ1-2; the D gene is possibly TRBD1 (5 bases). Germline CDR1 and CDR2: LNHDA and SQIVND (reference sequence). The CDR3 sequence is 15 residues long. The V gene lost 5 bases and the J gene lost 4 bases, with 17 bases spanning the gap.

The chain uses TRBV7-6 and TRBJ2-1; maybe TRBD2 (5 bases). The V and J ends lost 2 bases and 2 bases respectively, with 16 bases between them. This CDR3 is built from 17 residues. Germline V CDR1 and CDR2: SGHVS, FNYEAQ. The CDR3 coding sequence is TGTGCCAGCAGCTTAAGGGAGACCCCCAATGCCTACAATGAGCAGTTCTTC. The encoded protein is CASSLRETPNAYNEQFF.

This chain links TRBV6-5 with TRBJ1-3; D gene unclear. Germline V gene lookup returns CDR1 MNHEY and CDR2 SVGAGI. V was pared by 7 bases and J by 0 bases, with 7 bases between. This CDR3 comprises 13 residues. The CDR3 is CASKILSGNTIYF. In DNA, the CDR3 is TGTGCCAGCAAAATCCTCTCTGGAAACACCATATATTTT.

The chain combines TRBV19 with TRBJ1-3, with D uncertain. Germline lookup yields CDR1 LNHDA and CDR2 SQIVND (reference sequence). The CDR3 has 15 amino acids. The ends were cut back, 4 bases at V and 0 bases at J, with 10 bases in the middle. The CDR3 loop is CASSNEGYSGNTIYF. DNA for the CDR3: TGTGCCAGTAGTAATGAGGGATACTCTGGAAACACCATATATTTT.

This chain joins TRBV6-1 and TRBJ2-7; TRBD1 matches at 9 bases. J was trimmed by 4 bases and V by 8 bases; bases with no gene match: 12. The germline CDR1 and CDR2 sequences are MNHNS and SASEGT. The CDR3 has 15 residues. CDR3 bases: TGTGCCAGCGGGGGTATAGGGACAGGGAGGTACGAGCAGTACTTC. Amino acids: CASGGIGTGRYEQYF.

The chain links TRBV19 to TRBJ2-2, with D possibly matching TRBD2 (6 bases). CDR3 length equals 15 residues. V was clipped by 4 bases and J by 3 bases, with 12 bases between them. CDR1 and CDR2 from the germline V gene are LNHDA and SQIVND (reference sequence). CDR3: CASSTGGTYTGELFF. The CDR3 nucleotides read TGTGCCAGTAGTACCGGGGGAACTTACACCGGGGAGCTGTTTTTT.

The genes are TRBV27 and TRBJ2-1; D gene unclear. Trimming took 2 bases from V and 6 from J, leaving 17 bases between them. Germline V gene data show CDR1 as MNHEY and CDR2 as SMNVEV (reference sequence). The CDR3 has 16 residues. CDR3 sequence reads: CASSLKQPPFLNEQFF. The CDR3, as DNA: TGTGCCAGCAGTTTAAAACAGCCGCCCTTTCTCAATGAGCAGTTCTTC.

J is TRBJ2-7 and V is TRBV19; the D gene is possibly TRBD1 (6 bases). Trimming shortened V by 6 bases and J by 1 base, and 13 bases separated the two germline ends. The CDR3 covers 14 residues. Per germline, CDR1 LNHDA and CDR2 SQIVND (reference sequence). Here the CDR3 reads CASSRTAGSYEQYF. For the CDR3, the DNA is TGTGCCAGTAGCAGGACAGCCGGATCCTACGAGCAGTACTTC.

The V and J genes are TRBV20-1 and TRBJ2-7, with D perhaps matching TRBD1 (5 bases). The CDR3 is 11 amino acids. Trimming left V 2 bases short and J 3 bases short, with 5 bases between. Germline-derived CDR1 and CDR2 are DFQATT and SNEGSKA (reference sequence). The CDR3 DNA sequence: TGCAGTGCTAGACAGGGCTACGAGCAGTACTTC. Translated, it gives CSARQGYEQYF.